Listed below are T cell receptor beta chains from one sample, sequenced in a study of T cell responses to AZD1222 COVID-19 vaccine. The protocol was immunoSEQ multiplex PCR, while the TCRdb copy is restricted to in-frame clones and leaves out a portion. Of 150,000 to 200,000 clones in the sample, 85% to 95% were seen once. Source: peripheral blood, taken on day 0 of AZD1222 vaccination. Receptors were obtained from an adult in good health. Both conserved end residues are part of each CDR3. A D gene is named only where the DNA matches it firmly. Clone size is stated in some rows and not others, as once, few, many or a class when expanded.

clone_size | j_call | d_call | v_call | cdr3_aa | cdr3_nt
- | TRBJ2-1 | - | TRBV7-6 | CASSLVDIAANEQFF | TGTGCCAGCAGCTTAGTGGACATCGCGGCAAATGAGCAGTTCTTC
- | TRBJ2-7 | - | TRBV29-1 | CSVDLRGGNLYEQYF | TGCAGCGTTGATCTTAGGGGCGGCAACCTTTACGAGCAGTACTTC
- | TRBJ2-3 | TRBD2 | TRBV5-4 | CASSPPSGGQYTQYF | TGTGCCAGCAGCCCTCCAAGCGGGGGACAATATACGCAGTATTTT
- | TRBJ2-7 | - | TRBV6-5 | CASSYSNRGTAYEQYF | TGTGCCAGCAGTTACTCGAACCGGGGAACGGCCTACGAGCAGTACTTC
- | TRBJ2-7 | - | TRBV5-1 | CASSLGGPGQGEQYF | TGCGCCAGCAGCCTGGGGGGACCGGGCCAGGGCGAGCAGTACTTC
- | TRBJ2-1 | TRBD2 | TRBV9 | CASSVVGLAGGNEQFF | TGTGCCAGCAGCGTAGTAGGACTAGCGGGAGGCAATGAGCAGTTCTTC
- | TRBJ1-1 | - | TRBV3-1/TRBV3-2 | CASSQEGRTEAFF | TGTGCCAGCAGCCAAGAAGGACGGACTGAAGCTTTCTTT
- | TRBJ2-1 | - | TRBV5-1 | CASKARLGGIHNEQFF | TGCGCCAGCAAAGCTCGGTTAGGGGGAATCCACAATGAGCAGTTCTTC
- | TRBJ2-5 | TRBD1 | TRBV6-2/TRBV6-3 | CASSPGGTEHQETQYF | TGTGCCAGCAGCCCTGGTGGGACAGAACACCAAGAGACCCAGTACTTC
- | TRBJ2-7 | - | TRBV28 | CASRDGIYEQYF | TGTGCCAGCCGGGACGGGATCTACGAGCAGTACTTC
- | TRBJ1-3 | - | TRBV3-1/TRBV3-2 | CASSLTGWGTGNTIYF | TGTGCCAGCAGCCTCACAGGGTGGGGAACTGGAAACACCATATATTTT
- | TRBJ2-1 | - | TRBV18 | CASSLVSNEQFF | TGTGCCAGCTCACTAGTCAGCAATGAGCAGTTCTTC
- | TRBJ2-7 | - | TRBV29-1 | CSVVFSAYEQYF | TGCAGCGTTGTATTCAGTGCCTACGAGCAGTACTTC
- | TRBJ1-2 | - | TRBV4-1 | CASSQDRVRSNYGYTF | TGCGCCAGCAGCCAAGATAGAGTCAGGTCTAACTATGGCTACACCTTC
- | TRBJ2-2 | - | TRBV27 | CASSFLGGPNTGELFF | TGTGCCAGCAGTTTTCTCGGGGGCCCTAACACCGGGGAGCTGTTTTTT
- | TRBJ2-1 | - | TRBV6-5 | CASSYSRVGEQFF | TGTGCCAGCAGTTACTCGAGGGTGGGTGAGCAGTTCTTC
- | TRBJ1-1 | - | TRBV5-4 | CASSLGQKNTEAFF | TGTGCCAGCAGCTTGGGACAAAAGAACACTGAAGCTTTCTTT
- | TRBJ1-2 | - | TRBV12-3/TRBV12-4 | CASEFKGGGGYTF | TGTGCCAGCGAATTCAAAGGGGGAGGTGGCTACACCTTC
- | TRBJ2-3 | - | TRBV19 | CASRGRGHSGDTQYF | TGTGCCAGTAGAGGCCGGGGCCATTCCGGAGATACGCAGTATTTT
few | TRBJ2-3 | TRBD2 | TRBV5-1 | CASSLAILADKGTDTQYF | TGCGCCAGCAGCTTGGCGATCCTAGCGGATAAAGGGACAGATACGCAGTATTTT
- | TRBJ1-2 | - | TRBV3-1/TRBV3-2 | CASSQAAGGDGYTF | TGTGCCAGCAGCCAAGCCGCGGGGGGCGATGGCTACACCTTC
- | TRBJ2-2 | TRBD2 | TRBV5-1 | CASSSGGAYSTGELFF | TGCGCCAGCAGCTCCGGGGGGGCCTATTCAACCGGGGAGCTGTTTTTT
- | TRBJ2-1 | - | TRBV9 | CASSVGSGRDGGYEQFF | TGTGCCAGCAGCGTAGGGTCGGGCAGGGACGGTGGGTATGAGCAGTTCTTC
- | TRBJ2-5 | - | TRBV5-1 | CASSLEGTLQETQYF | TGCGCCAGCAGCTTGGAGGGGACACTACAAGAGACCCAGTACTTC
- | TRBJ2-1 | TRBD2 | TRBV19 | CATRGTSAGEQFF | TGTGCCACGAGGGGGACTAGCGCCGGTGAGCAGTTCTTC
- | TRBJ1-1 | - | TRBV12-3/TRBV12-4 | CASTFGLNTEAFF | TGTGCCAGCACTTTTGGGTTGAACACTGAAGCTTTCTTT
- | TRBJ1-5 | - | TRBV3-1/TRBV3-2 | CASSQLAGAQPQHF | TGTGCCAGCAGCCAGCTAGCAGGGGCTCAGCCCCAGCATTTT
once | TRBJ1-1 | - | TRBV6-5 | CASSHEVLGAEAFF | TGTGCCAGCAGTCACGAAGTCTTGGGGGCTGAAGCTTTCTTT
- | TRBJ1-5 | - | TRBV7-2 | CASSPHKGQRNQPQHF | TGTGCCAGCAGCCCCCACAAAGGACAGCGAAATCAGCCCCAGCATTTT
- | TRBJ2-4 | - | TRBV7-9 | CASSLDGWTKNIQYF | TGTGCCAGCAGCTTAGACGGCTGGACCAAAAACATTCAGTACTTC
- | TRBJ1-2 | - | TRBV6-2/TRBV6-3 | CASSRNRVAGVSGYTF | TGTGCCAGCAGTCGAAATCGGGTTGCAGGGGTTTCTGGCTACACCTTC
- | TRBJ1-1 | - | TRBV10-3 | CAISHSFMNTEAFF | TGTGCCATCAGCCACAGTTTCATGAACACTGAAGCTTTCTTT
- | TRBJ1-2 | TRBD1 | TRBV5-1 | CASSLLTGTVGYTF | TGCGCCAGCAGCTTGTTGACAGGGACGGTTGGCTACACCTTC
- | TRBJ1-3 | - | TRBV6-5 | CASSSSYSGNTIYF | TGTGCCAGCAGTTCCTCCTACTCTGGAAACACCATATATTTT
- | TRBJ2-3 | TRBD1 | TRBV18 | CASSPGQGLFVDTQYF | TGTGCCAGCTCACCGGGACAGGGTTTGTTTGTAGATACGCAGTATTTT
- | TRBJ1-3 | - | TRBV6-5 | CAGRGWPGNTIYF | TGTGCCGGGAGGGGGTGGCCTGGAAACACCATATATTTT
- | TRBJ2-7 | TRBD1 | TRBV6-5 | CASRGTGTDHYEQYF | TGTGCCAGCAGGGGCACCGGGACAGACCACTACGAGCAGTACTTC
- | TRBJ2-1 | - | TRBV2 | CATRGGPGEQFF | TGTGCCACCAGGGGGGGCCCGGGGGAGCAGTTCTTC
- | TRBJ2-5 | - | TRBV2 | CASSLGLQTQYF | TGTGCCAGCAGCTTAGGACTGCAAACCCAGTACTTC
- | TRBJ1-1 | TRBD1 | TRBV13 | CASSFPGGEAFF | TGTGCCAGCAGCTTTCCAGGGGGCGAAGCTTTCTTT
few | TRBJ2-7 | - | TRBV27 | CASSLYPNYEQYF | TGTGCCAGCAGTTTATACCCGAATTACGAGCAGTACTTC
- | TRBJ2-7 | TRBD1 | TRBV13 | CASSLGEGAYEQYF | TGTGCCAGCAGCCTAGGAGAGGGGGCTTACGAGCAGTACTTC
- | TRBJ1-1 | TRBD1 | TRBV2 | CARGQVNTEAFF | TGTGCCAGGGGACAGGTGAACACTGAAGCTTTCTTT
- | TRBJ1-1 | TRBD1 | TRBV11-3 | CASGRDRDTEAFF | TGTGCCTCGGGGAGGGACAGAGACACTGAAGCTTTCTTT
- | TRBJ2-7 | - | TRBV6-6 | CASSHPNPQGQPLWEQYF | TGTGCCAGCAGTCACCCCAACCCACAGGGCCAACCTCTTTGGGAGCAGTACTTC
- | TRBJ1-4 | - | TRBV5-4 | CASSFLAGAPNEKLFF | TGTGCCAGCAGCTTTCTCGCAGGGGCTCCTAATGAAAAACTGTTTTTT
- | TRBJ1-6 | - | TRBV4-1 | CASSQPGSGGLGNSPLHF | TGCGCCAGCAGCCAACCTGGGTCGGGAGGCCTTGGGAATTCACCCCTCCACTTT
- | TRBJ2-7 | TRBD1 | TRBV10-1 | CASSVGQGAEEQYF | TGCGCCAGCAGTGTGGGACAGGGGGCGGAAGAGCAGTACTTC